This T cell receptor beta chain comes out of a study of blood T cell repertoires in COVID-19. The assay was immunoSEQ multiplex PCR, and TCRdb's table has in-frame clones only and misses some. Of around 270,000 clones listed, around 83% are singletons. With 4 bases clipped from V and 2 bases from J, the junction kept 7 bases outside the gene matches. The germline V gene has CDR1 SEHNR and CDR2 FQNEAQ (reference sequence). CDR3 length: 16 amino acids. This chain links TRBV7-9 with TRBJ2-1; 8 bases fit TRBD2. Sequencing was carried out using peripheral blood. The receptor comes from a woman aged 35 to 49 who had recovered from COVID-19. Here the CDR3 reads CASSSLAGGTYNEQFF. The DNA of the CDR3 is TGTGCCAGCAGCTCACTGGCGGGAGGTACCTACAATGAGCAGTTCTTC.